Following are 24 T cell receptor beta chains from one sample sequenced in a study of Ad26.COV2.S vaccination and SARS-CoV-2 variants. The data were produced by immunoSEQ multiplex PCR, yet TCRdb's version contains in-frame clones alone and is incomplete. The data show some 480,000 clones, around 85% seen once. Treatment meaning: 15 to 20 received Ad26.COV2.S at low or high dose, single or two shots; five or six received placebo; per-sample allocation not given. The samples date from day 63 after the first vaccine or placebo injection. The sequenced sample was peripheral blood, obtained in a trial of Ad26.COV2.S vaccine versus placebo. The receptors shown here come from a person between 18 and 60 years old who received the Ad26.COV2.S COVID-19 vaccine or a placebo.

This chain joins TRBV29-1 and TRBJ2-5, with 7 positions matching TRBD1. The length of the CDR3 is 13 residues. Per the germline V gene, CDR1 is SQVTM and CDR2 is ANQGSEA. V trimming: 4 bases; J trimming: 7 bases; junction bases outside the gene matches: 9. This chain's CDR3 is CSVGGGAGGTQYF. CDR3 nucleotide sequence: TGCAGCGTTGGGGGTGGCGCAGGGGGGACCCAGTACTTC.

The chain joins TRBV6-6 to TRBJ2-7; the match to TRBD1 covers 7 bases. CDR3 length: 11 residues. Germline lookup yields CDR1 MNHNY and CDR2 SVGAGI (reference sequence). Losses at the gene ends were 10 bases for V and 2 bases for J; bases not matched to a gene: 2. The CDR3 DNA sequence: TGTGCCACCGGACAGGCCTACGAGCAGTACTTC. This encodes CATGQAYEQYF.

This clone was picked up a small number of times. The same CDR3 is also encoded by other DNA sequences in this sample. The CDR3 DNA sequence: TGTGCCAGCACCACGGGTGGACAGCCCCAGCATTTT. Encoded protein: CASTTGGQPQHF. The J gene is TRBJ1-5, the V gene TRBV27; the D is unclear. The V gene lost 7 bases and the J gene lost 7 bases, with 11 bases spanning the gap. Germline loops: CDR1 MNHEY, CDR2 SMNVEV (reference sequence). CDR3 length: 12 residues.

The chain is built from TRBV4-1 and TRBJ2-1; D gene unclear. The germline V gene has CDR1 MGHRA and CDR2 YSYEKL. Trimming cost V 3 bases and J 3 bases, with 12 bases left between them. This CDR3 comprises 15 residues. Here the CDR3 DNA reads TGCGCCAGCAGCCACCCCCCTTCGGGCTACAATGAGCAGTTCTTC. This translates into CASSHPPSGYNEQFF.

V usage is TRBV6-5 and J usage is TRBJ1-1, with D unresolved. The CDR3 runs 13 residues. Trimming removed 6 bases at V and 8 bases at J, with 16 bases between. CDR1 is MNHEY and CDR2 is SVGAGI in the germline V gene. This chain's CDR3 is CASSSEGMREAFF. CDR3 nucleotides: TGTGCCAGCAGCTCTGAAGGGATGAGAGAAGCTTTCTTT.

This chain connects TRBV18 to TRBJ1-2; D is unclear. Deletions cut 4 bases from V and 5 bases from J, with 8 bases between. This CDR3 spans 12 amino acids. Germline CDR1 and CDR2: KGHSH and LQKENI. The CDR3 nucleotides read TGTGCCAGCTCACAGGGAGGGTATGGCTACACCTTC. This translates into CASSQGGYGYTF. Combining the CDR3 with reference TRBV18 and TRBJ1-2 gives the whole variable domain NAGVMQNPRHLVRRRGQEARLRCSPMKGHSHVYWYRQLPEEGLKFMVYLQKENIIDESGMPKERFSAEFPKEGPSILRIQQVVRGDSAAYFCASSQGGYGYTFGSGTRLTVV.

This rearrangement joins TRBV3-1 (or the pseudogene TRBV3-2) to TRBJ2-7; unclear D gene. Germline-derived CDR1 and CDR2 are LGHDT and YNNKEL (reference sequence). V lost 1 base and J lost 2, with 9 bases in between. This CDR3 has 14 amino acids. The chain's CDR3 is CASSQVLATYEQYF. In DNA form, the CDR3 reads TGTGCCAGCAGCCAAGTCTTAGCCACCTACGAGCAGTACTTC.

The V call is TRBV7-8, the J call TRBJ2-3; no firm D call. V was trimmed by 1 base and J by 11 bases, leaving 10 bases between them. In germline, CDR1 is SGHVS, CDR2 FQNEAQ. CDR3 length: 12 residues. The CDR3 DNA sequence: TGTGCCAGCAGCTTAGTTCGGTCAGGGCAGTATTTT. Translation gives CASSLVRSGQYF.

The chain joins TRBV27 to TRBJ1-5, with a weak D call TRBD1 (5 bases). This CDR3 is built from 18 residues. Trimming shortened V by 11 bases and J by 6 bases, and 32 bases separated the two germline ends. Germline CDR1 is MNHEY and CDR2 is SMNVEV (reference sequence). CDR3 region: CAPKTGPSFQRESQPQHF. In DNA form, the CDR3 reads TGTGCCCCAAAAACAGGTCCCTCGTTCCAGAGGGAGAGTCAGCCCCAGCATTTT.

The rearrangement joins TRBV18 to TRBJ1-5; maybe TRBD1 (6 bases). Trimming removed 4 bases from V and 3 bases from J, with 10 bases in between. Germline CDR1 reads KGHSH; CDR2 reads LQKENI. This CDR3 region has 14 residues. CDR3 sequence reads: CASSLGGTNQPQHF. The CDR3 coding sequence is TGTGCCAGCTCACTGGGGGGCACCAATCAGCCCCAGCATTTT.

The rearrangement links TRBV4-2 to TRBJ2-1; TRBD2 agrees at 9 bases. Unmatched junction bases numbered 6, after V lost 2 bases and J lost 4 bases. The CDR3 contains 16 residues. Germline V gives CDR1 LGHNA, CDR2 YNFKEQ. In nucleotides, the CDR3 is TGTGCCAGCAGCCAATTTACTAGCGGGCCATACAATGAGCAGTTCTTC. This sequence encodes CASSQFTSGPYNEQFF.

The J gene is TRBJ2-1, the V gene TRBV5-1; no reliable D call. Trimming shortened V by 0 bases and J by 4 bases, and 8 bases separated the two germline ends. CDR1 and CDR2 (germline): SGHRS, YFSETQ. There are 14 residues in the CDR3. In DNA, the CDR3 is TGCGCCAGCAGCTTGGGTACATTATACAATGAGCAGTTCTTC. It specifies CASSLGTLYNEQFF. Supplemented by reference TRBV5-1 and TRBJ2-1, the full variable domain reads KAGVTQTPRYLIKTRGQQVTLSCSPISGHRSVSWYQQTPGQGLQFLFEYFSETQRNKGNFPGRFSGRQFSNSRSEMNVSTLELGDSALYLCASSLGTLYNEQFFGPGTRLTVL.

This clone was seen just once. The CDR3 region is CASRVDRGSTDTQYF. CDR3 bases: TGTGCCAGCAGAGTGGACAGGGGTAGCACAGATACGCAGTATTTT. J is TRBJ2-3 and V is TRBV2; TRBD1 agrees at 9 bases. This CDR3 has 15 residues. In germline, CDR1 is SNHLY, CDR2 FYNNEI. The ends lost 6 bases at V and 0 bases at J; junction bases unmatched: 4.

This chain joins TRBV5-1 and TRBJ1-2; D uncertain. V lost 5 bases and J 3 bases, leaving 17 bases between the germline ends. Germline V gene data show CDR1 as SGHRS and CDR2 as YFSETQ. The CDR3 is 15 amino acids. For the CDR3, the DNA is TGCGCCAGCAGACGCGAGATCGGTCGTGACTATGGCTACACCTTC. It yields the protein CASRREIGRDYGYTF.

This clone was recorded once. The V and J genes are TRBV6-1 and TRBJ2-7, with D uncertain. Between the trimmed V and J ends, which lost 2 bases and 2 bases, there was a span of 16 bases. The CDR3 is made up of 16 amino acids. The V gene's germline CDR1 is MNHNS and CDR2 SASEGT. The CDR3 sequence is CASSEYRAVNPYEQYF. DNA for the CDR3: TGTGCCAGCAGTGAATATAGGGCTGTAAATCCCTACGAGCAGTACTTC.

The chain uses TRBV7-9 and TRBJ2-1; 7 bases match TRBD2. Looked up from germline, CDR1 is SEHNR and CDR2 is FQNEAQ (reference sequence). This CDR3 has 14 residues. With V trimmed by 2 bases and J by 7 bases, 5 bases remained unmatched. The CDR3, as DNA: TGTGCCAGCAGCTTACAAGCGGGAATAAATGAGCAGTTCTTC. It specifies CASSLQAGINEQFF.

The chain is built from TRBV6-1 and TRBJ2-2; 10 bases agree with TRBD2. The germline CDR1 and CDR2 sequences are MNHNS and SASEGT. CDR3 length: 16 residues. Trimming cost V 6 bases and J 1 base; bases outside gene matches: 5. CDR3 sequence: CASRELAGGNTGELFF. The DNA for the CDR3 is TGTGCCAGCAGAGAATTAGCGGGAGGGAACACCGGGGAGCTGTTTTTT.

This chain uses TRBV5-1 with TRBJ2-1; D is possibly TRBD2 (5 bases). V lost 1 base and J lost 0, with 11 bases in between. Per germline, CDR1 SGHRS and CDR2 YFSETQ. The CDR3 loop spans 16 amino acids. CDR3 DNA sequence: TGCGCCAGCAGCTTGAGCGGCGATAGCTCCTACAATGAGCAGTTCTTC. It encodes CASSLSGDSSYNEQFF. The full variable domain, rest sourced from reference TRBV5-1 and TRBJ2-1, is KAGVTQTPRYLIKTRGQQVTLSCSPISGHRSVSWYQQTPGQGLQFLFEYFSETQRNKGNFPGRFSGRQFSNSRSEMNVSTLELGDSALYLCASSLSGDSSYNEQFFGPGTRLTVL.

The rearrangement uses TRBV2 and TRBJ2-2, with D tentatively TRBD1 (6 bases). Germline V gene data show CDR1 as SNHLY and CDR2 as FYNNEI. The CDR3 loop spans 15 amino acids. Trimming shortened V by 2 bases and J by 6 bases, and 13 bases separated the two germline ends. This CDR3 reads CASSEQGLASGELFF. The CDR3 DNA is TGTGCCAGCAGTGAACAGGGGCTTGCGTCCGGGGAGCTGTTTTTT.

V gene TRBV7-2 combines with J gene TRBJ1-4; D is ambiguous. The CDR3 spans 13 residues. The V gene's germline CDR1 is SGHTA and CDR2 FQGNSA. Trimming took off 4 bases at V and 8 bases at J, with 11 bases between the two ends. CDR3 DNA sequence: TGTGCCAGCAGCTCCCTCCGAGGGGAAAAACTGTTTTTT. As protein: CASSSLRGEKLFF.

The chain is built from TRBV24-1 and TRBJ2-3; 10 nucleotides line up with TRBD2. The germline CDR1 and CDR2 sequences are KGHDR and SFDVKD. V shed 4 bases and J 4 bases; nucleotides not matched to a gene: 7. The CDR3 contains 16 residues. This CDR3 reads CATSDPSGGGPDTQYF. The CDR3 DNA follows: TGTGCCACCAGTGACCCTAGCGGGGGAGGGCCAGATACGCAGTATTTT.

This clone was seen just once. The gene calls are TRBV5-1 and TRBJ1-1, with D perhaps matching TRBD1 (6 bases). The CDR3 is 12 residues long. From germline, CDR1 is SGHRS and CDR2 YFSETQ. Trimming removed 5 bases from V and 8 bases from J, with 13 bases in between. CDR3 nucleotides: TGCGCCAGCAGTCGCAGGGGCGACGAAGCTTTCTTT. This codes for CASSRRGDEAFF.

This chain links TRBV7-9 with TRBJ2-1, with a weak D call TRBD2 (6 bases). The CDR3 totals 15 residues. V lost 6 bases to trimming and J lost 4 bases, with 16 bases between them. Looked up from germline, CDR1 is SEHNR and CDR2 is FQNEAQ (reference sequence). Written as DNA, the CDR3 is TGTGCCAGCAGTCAGGTGGGGGAGGCATACAATGAGCAGTTCTTC. As protein: CASSQVGEAYNEQFF.

The J gene is TRBJ2-1, the V gene TRBV6-2 or TRBV6-3, with 7 bases fitting TRBD2. V dropped 4 bases and J dropped 5; count of bases not matched to a gene: 8. This CDR3 comprises 15 residues. Germline values: CDR1 MNHEY, CDR2 SVGEGT. The CDR3 loop reads CASSSFGLGNNEQFF. Here the CDR3 DNA reads TGTGCCAGCAGTTCCTTCGGACTAGGAAACAATGAGCAGTTCTTC.